Presented here are 4 T cell receptor beta chains from one specimen sequenced in a study of CD8 T cells in Susac syndrome. RNA in amounts of roughly 0.5 to 1 ug was reverse transcribed with random hexamers. One entry per CDR3 protein, called by TCRdb with MiXCR from the immunoSEQ multiplex PCR reads. The sample yields roughly 150,000 distinct CDR3 sequences, around 95% seen once. The sample taken for sequencing was CD8+ T cells from PBMCs. Receptor source: a human donor with multiple sclerosis.

The V call is TRBV30, the J call TRBJ1-5; possible D gene TRBD1, 5 bases. This CDR3 contains 12 residues. V was clipped by 5 bases and J by 2 bases, with 7 bases between them. Germline lookup yields CDR1 GTSNPN and CDR2 SVGIG (reference sequence). The CDR3, as DNA: TGTGCCTGGTGCAGGGGCAATCAGCCCCAGCATTTT. Amino acid sequence: CAWCRGNQPQHF.

This chain links TRBV4-1 with TRBJ2-2, with TRBD1 matching 7 bases. In germline, CDR1 is MGHRA, CDR2 YSYEKL. The CDR3 is made up of 15 amino acids. J lost 3 bases, V lost 5 bases, and 6 bases had no gene match. This chain's CDR3 is CASSLGQADTGELFF. In DNA, the CDR3 is TGCGCCAGCAGCTTAGGACAGGCCGACACCGGGGAGCTGTTTTTT.

The chain joins TRBV27 to TRBJ1-5; D gene unclear. Trimming cost V 2 bases and J 4 bases, with 6 bases left between them. CDR3 size: 13 residues. In germline, CDR1 is MNHEY, CDR2 SMNVEV (reference sequence). CDR3 residues: CASSLAVNQPQHF. The CDR3 nucleotides are TGTGCCAGCAGTTTAGCCGTGAATCAGCCCCAGCATTTT.

Note on this clonotype: One end of the junction does not line up with germline, which may come from a read error. V gene TRBV6-5 combines with J gene TRBJ2-6; 8 bases are a match to TRBD1. The CDR3 spans 19 residues. Germline V gene sequence: CDR1 MNHEY, CDR2 SVGAGI. Here the CDR3 reads CASSNSQGARSSGANVLTF. As DNA, the CDR3 is TGTGCCAGCAGTAACTCCCAGGGGGCGAGGAGCTCTGGGGCCAACGTCCTGACTTTC.